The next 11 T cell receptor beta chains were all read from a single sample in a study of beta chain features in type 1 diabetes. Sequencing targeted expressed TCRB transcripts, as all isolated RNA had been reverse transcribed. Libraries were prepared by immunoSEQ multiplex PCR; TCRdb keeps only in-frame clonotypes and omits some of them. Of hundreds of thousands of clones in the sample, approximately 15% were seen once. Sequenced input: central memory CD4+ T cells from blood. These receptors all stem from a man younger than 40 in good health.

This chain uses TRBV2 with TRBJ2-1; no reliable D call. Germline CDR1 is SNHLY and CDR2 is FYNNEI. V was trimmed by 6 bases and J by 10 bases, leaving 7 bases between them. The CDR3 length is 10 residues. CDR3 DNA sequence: TGTGCCAGCAGCGCGGCCGAGCAGTTCTTC. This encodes CASSAAEQFF.

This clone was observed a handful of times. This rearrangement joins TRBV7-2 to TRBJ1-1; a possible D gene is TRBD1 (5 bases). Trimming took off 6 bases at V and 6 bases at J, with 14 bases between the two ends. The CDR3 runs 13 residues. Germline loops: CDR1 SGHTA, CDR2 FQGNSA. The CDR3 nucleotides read TGTGCCAGCAGTCCGGGGGGGAGGGCTGAAGCTTTCTTT. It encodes CASSPGGRAEAFF.

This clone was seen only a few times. The CDR3 DNA reads as TGTGCCAGCAGCCTGCGGGACAGGGGAGAGACCCAGTACTTC. Amino acid sequence: CASSLRDRGETQYF. The chain has TRBV7-8 and TRBJ2-5; 10 nucleotides agree with TRBD1. The CDR3 totals 14 residues. From germline, CDR1 is SGHVS and CDR2 FQNEAQ. Trimming at V came to 5 bases and at J to 4 bases, leaving 4 bases not matched to a gene.

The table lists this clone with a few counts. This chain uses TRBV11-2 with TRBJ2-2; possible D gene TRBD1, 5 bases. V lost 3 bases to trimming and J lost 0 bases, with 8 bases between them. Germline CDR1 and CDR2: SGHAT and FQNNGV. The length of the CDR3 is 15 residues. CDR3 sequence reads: CASSLQGTNTGELFF. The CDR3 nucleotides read TGTGCCAGCAGCTTGCAGGGAACGAACACCGGGGAGCTGTTTTTT. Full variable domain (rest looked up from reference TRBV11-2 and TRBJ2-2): EAGVAQSPRYKIIEKRQSVAFWCNPISGHATLYWYQQILGQGPKLLIQFQNNGVVDDSQLPKDRFSAERLKGVDSTLKIQPAKLEDSAVYLCASSLQGTNTGELFFGEGSRLTVL.

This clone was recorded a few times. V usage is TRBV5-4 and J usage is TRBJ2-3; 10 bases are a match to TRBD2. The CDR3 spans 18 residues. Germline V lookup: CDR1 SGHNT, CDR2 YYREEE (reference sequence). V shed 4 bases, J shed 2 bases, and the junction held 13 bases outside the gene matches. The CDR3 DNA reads TGTGCCAGCAGCCAAAGAAAGATGGGACTAGCGAACACAGATACGCAGTATTTT. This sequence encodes CASSQRKMGLANTDTQYF.

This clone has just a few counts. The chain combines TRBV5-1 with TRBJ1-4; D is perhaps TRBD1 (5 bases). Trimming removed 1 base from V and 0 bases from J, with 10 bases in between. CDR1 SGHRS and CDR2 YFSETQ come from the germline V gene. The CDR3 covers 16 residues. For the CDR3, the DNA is TGCGCCAGCAGCTTGAGGGTGGGGGCAACTAATGAAAAACTGTTTTTT. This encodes CASSLRVGATNEKLFF. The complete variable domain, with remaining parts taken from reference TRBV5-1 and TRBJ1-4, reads KAGVTQTPRYLIKTRGQQVTLSCSPISGHRSVSWYQQTPGQGLQFLFEYFSETQRNKGNFPGRFSGRQFSNSRSEMNVSTLELGDSALYLCASSLRVGATNEKLFFGSGTQLSVL.

In nucleotides, the CDR3 is TGTGCCAGCAGCAAGGGGGCCGACTACGAGCAGTACTTC. It codes for CASSKGADYEQYF. The V and J genes are TRBV21-1 and TRBJ2-7; the D call of TRBD1 is as the table states it, not checked on the DNA. TRBV21-1 counts as a pseudogene. The CDR3 runs to 13 residues.

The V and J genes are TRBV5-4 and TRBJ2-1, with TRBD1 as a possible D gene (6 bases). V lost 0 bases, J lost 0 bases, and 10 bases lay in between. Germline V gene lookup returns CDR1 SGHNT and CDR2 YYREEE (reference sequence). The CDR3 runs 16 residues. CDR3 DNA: TGTGCCAGCAGCTTGGGACAGGCAAGCTCCTACAATGAGCAGTTCTTC. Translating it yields CASSLGQASSYNEQFF.

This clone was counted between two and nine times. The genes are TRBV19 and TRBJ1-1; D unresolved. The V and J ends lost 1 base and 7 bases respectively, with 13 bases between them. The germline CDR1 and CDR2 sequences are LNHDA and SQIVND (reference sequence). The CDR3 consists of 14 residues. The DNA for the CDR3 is TGTGCCAGTAGTATAGGGGATTTCCGAAGTGAAGCTTTCTTT. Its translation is CASSIGDFRSEAFF.

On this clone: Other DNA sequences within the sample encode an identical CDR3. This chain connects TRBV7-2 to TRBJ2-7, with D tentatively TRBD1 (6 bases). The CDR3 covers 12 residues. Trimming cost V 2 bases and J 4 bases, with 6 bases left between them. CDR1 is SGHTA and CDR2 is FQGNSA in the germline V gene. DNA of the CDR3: TGTGCCAGCAGCTTAAGGGGGTACGAGCAGTACTTC. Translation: CASSLRGYEQYF. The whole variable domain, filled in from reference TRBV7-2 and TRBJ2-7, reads GAGVSQSPSNKVTEKGKDVELRCDPISGHTALYWYRQSLGQGLEFLIYFQGNSAPDKSGLPSDRFSAERTGGSVSTLTIQRTQQEDSAVYLCASSLRGYEQYFGPGTRLTVT.

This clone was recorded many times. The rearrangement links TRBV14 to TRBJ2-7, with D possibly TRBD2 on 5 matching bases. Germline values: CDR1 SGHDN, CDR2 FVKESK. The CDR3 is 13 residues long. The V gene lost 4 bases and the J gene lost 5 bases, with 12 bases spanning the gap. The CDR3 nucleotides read TGTGCCAGCAGCCCCCGGACTGTCCACGAGCAGTACGTC. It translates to CASSPRTVHEQYV.